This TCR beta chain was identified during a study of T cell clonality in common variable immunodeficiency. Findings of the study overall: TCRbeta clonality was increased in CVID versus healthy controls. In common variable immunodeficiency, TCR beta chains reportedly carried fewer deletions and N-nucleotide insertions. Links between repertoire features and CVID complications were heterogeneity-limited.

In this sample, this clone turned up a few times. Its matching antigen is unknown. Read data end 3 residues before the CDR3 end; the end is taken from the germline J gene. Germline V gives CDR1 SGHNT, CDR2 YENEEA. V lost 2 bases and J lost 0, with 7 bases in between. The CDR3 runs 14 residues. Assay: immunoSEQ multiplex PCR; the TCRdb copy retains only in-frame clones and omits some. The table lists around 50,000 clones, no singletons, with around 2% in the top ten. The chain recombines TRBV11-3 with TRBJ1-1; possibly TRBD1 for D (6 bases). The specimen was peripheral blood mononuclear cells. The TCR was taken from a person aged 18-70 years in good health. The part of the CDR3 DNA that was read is TGTGCCAGCAGCTTATCAGGGGTGAACACTGAA. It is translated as CASSLSGVNTE. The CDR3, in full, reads CASSLSGVNTEAFF.